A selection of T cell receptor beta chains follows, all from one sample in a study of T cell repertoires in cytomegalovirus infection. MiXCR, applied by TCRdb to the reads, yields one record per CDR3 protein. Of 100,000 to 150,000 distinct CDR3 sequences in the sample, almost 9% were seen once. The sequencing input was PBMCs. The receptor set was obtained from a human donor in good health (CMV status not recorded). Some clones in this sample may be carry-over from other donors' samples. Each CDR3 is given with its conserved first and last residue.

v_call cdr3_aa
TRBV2 CASQPQGNTEAFF
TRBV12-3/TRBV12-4 CASSRGGADNEQFF
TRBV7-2 CASSLALVGGREQYF
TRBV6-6 CASSMAGLAYEQYF
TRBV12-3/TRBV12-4 CASSFSGSEQYF
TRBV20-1 CSAFDGVRVPRQAFF
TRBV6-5 CASSYSGRYGYTF
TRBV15 CATSRGWGIMNTEAFF
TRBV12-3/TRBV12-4 CASSFRANTEAFF
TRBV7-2 CASSLGMVAGGRTSTDTQYF
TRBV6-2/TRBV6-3 CASSYSVYNEQFF
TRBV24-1 CATSGTDGSYEQYF